This passage covers 27 T cell receptor beta chains from one sample sequenced in a study of blood T cells in healthy people across ages. A sample-barcoded 5' primer and a J-beta primer mix were used in a second PCR of roughly 6 to 12 cycles. TCRdb re-called the 5' RACE reads through MiXCR, storing one row per CDR3 protein. The sample holds about 500,000 distinct CDR3 sequences; less than 25% are singletons and the top ten take 8.5% to 9.5%. The same data also contributed to another study, on T cells of mothers and their children.

Sequences were obtained from blood. The source of these receptors is a boy younger than 18 in good health.

J is TRBJ2-2 and V is TRBV14, with D tentatively TRBD1 (6 bases). Germline CDR1 SGHDN, CDR2 FVKESK. The CDR3 spans 15 residues. V dropped 2 bases and J dropped 9 bases, with 16 bases sitting between them. In DNA, the CDR3 is TGTGCCAGCAGCCAATTCTTAACAGGGTCCCGGGAGCTGTTTTTT. This encodes CASSQFLTGSRELFF.

This clonotype has just a few counts. The J gene is TRBJ2-5, the V gene TRBV6-1; D might be TRBD1 or TRBD2, each matching 5 bases. V lost 4 bases, J lost 5 bases, and 23 bases lay in between. Germline CDR1 reads MNHNS; CDR2 reads SASEGT. This CDR3 has 17 amino acids. CDR3 residues: CASSGRRGTVTSETQYF. For the CDR3, the DNA is TGTGCCAGCAGTGGCCGACGAGGGACGGTCACCTCGGAGACCCAGTACTTC.

The V call is TRBV6-2 or TRBV6-3, the J call TRBJ1-1; D unclear. Germline values: CDR1 MNHEY, CDR2 SVGEGT. Trimming pared 7 bases from V and 1 base from J, leaving 10 bases between. The CDR3 loop spans 13 amino acids. Written as DNA, the CDR3 is TGTGCCAGCACCAAGACGGGGAACACTGAAGCTTTCTTT. Its protein product is CASTKTGNTEAFF.

This clonotype appeared a few times. A much larger clonotype is one base distant, so this may be a read error. The chain carries TRBV20-1 and TRBJ1-2, with unresolved D. The germline CDR1 and CDR2 sequences are DFQATT and SNEGSKA (reference sequence). V was pared by 6 bases and J by 5 bases, with 13 bases between. The CDR3 extends over 12 amino acids. The CDR3 region is CSANGRTYGYTF. The CDR3 DNA follows: TGCAGTGCGAACGGCAGAACTTATGGCTACACCTTC.

The CDR3 bases are TGTGCCAGCAGCTTCTCTAGCGGGGGAAGGTACGAGCAGTACTTC. This sequence encodes CASSFSSGGRYEQYF. The genes are TRBV7-9 and TRBJ2-7; 10 nucleotides line up with TRBD2. The germline CDR1 and CDR2 sequences are SEHNR and FQNEAQ (reference sequence). This CDR3 is 15 amino acids long. V gave up 3 bases and J gave up 4 bases; unmatched junction bases: 6.

The chain carries TRBV2 and TRBJ1-1; unclear D gene. With 8 bases removed from V and 1 base from J, the gap between germline ends came to 8 bases. CDR3 length: 12 residues. Germline V gene lookup returns CDR1 SNHLY and CDR2 FYNNEI. This CDR3 is CASEPENTEAFF. The CDR3 coding sequence is TGTGCCAGCGAGCCGGAGAACACTGAAGCTTTCTTT.

This clonotype was observed a handful of times. This rearrangement joins TRBV5-1 to TRBJ1-1, with D unclear. V was shortened by 4 bases and J by 1 base, with 11 bases between the two germline ends. Looked up from germline, CDR1 is SGHRS and CDR2 is YFSETQ. The CDR3 sequence is 14 residues long. CDR3 region: CASSQLLGNTEAFF. CDR3 bases: TGCGCCAGCAGCCAGTTGTTGGGGAACACTGAAGCTTTCTTT.

The chain employs TRBV20-1 and TRBJ2-1, with 7 bases fitting TRBD2. Trimming at V came to 7 bases and at J to 8 bases, leaving 14 bases not matched to a gene. This CDR3 has 14 amino acids. Germline CDR1 is DFQATT and CDR2 is SNEGSKA (reference sequence). CDR3: CSVPRETDYDEQFF. In nucleotides, the CDR3 is TGCAGTGTCCCGCGGGAGACGGATTACGATGAGCAGTTCTTC.

CDR3 sequence reads: CSARKLAGDALYNEQFF. The CDR3 bases are TGCAGTGCTAGAAAACTAGCGGGAGACGCGTTATACAATGAGCAGTTCTTC. J is TRBJ2-1 and V is TRBV20-1, with TRBD2 matching over 11 bases. The CDR3 is made up of 17 amino acids. The V gene end was trimmed by 2 bases and the J gene end by 4 bases; junction bases not matched to a gene: 10. Germline loops: CDR1 DFQATT, CDR2 SNEGSKA (reference sequence).

The gene calls are TRBV4-1 and TRBJ2-6; D is unclear. The CDR3 has 16 residues. V lost 2 bases, J lost 2 bases, and 10 bases lay in between. Looked up from germline, CDR1 is MGHRA and CDR2 is YSYEKL. The DNA of the CDR3 is TGCGCCAGCAGCCAATGGTGGGTACCTGGGGCCAACGTCCTGACTTTC. It specifies CASSQWWVPGANVLTF.

This chain uses TRBV6-5 with TRBJ1-2, with D perhaps matching TRBD1 (6 bases). Looked up from germline, CDR1 is MNHEY and CDR2 is SVGAGI. The V end was cut by 0 bases, the J end by 2 bases, with 13 bases between. This CDR3 contains 16 residues. The CDR3 spells CASSYSYRQVNYGYTF. CDR3 bases: TGTGCCAGCAGTTACTCTTACCGACAGGTGAACTATGGCTACACCTTC.

The sample holds a few counts of this clonotype. The rearrangement joins TRBV27 to TRBJ2-1; 7 nucleotides line up with TRBD1. The length of the CDR3 is 16 residues. V trimming: 1 base; J trimming: 9 bases; junction bases outside the gene matches: 12. Germline values: CDR1 MNHEY, CDR2 SMNVEV (reference sequence). CDR3 nucleotides: TGTGCCAGCAGTTTATTGCCCCCCAGACAGGGCGCTGAGCAGTTCTTC. It is translated as CASSLLPPRQGAEQFF.

This clonotype has more than one count but fewer than ten. The chain is built from TRBV27 and TRBJ2-4; D may correspond to TRBD1 or TRBD2 (6 bases each). The V gene lost 3 bases and the J gene lost 7 bases, with 16 bases spanning the gap. This CDR3 is built from 15 residues. The germline CDR1 and CDR2 sequences are MNHEY and SMNVEV (reference sequence). CDR3 DNA sequence: TGTGCCAGCAGTTTTATCGGGGGCGCGCCGAACATTCAGTACTTC. Translating it yields CASSFIGGAPNIQYF.

In this sample, this clonotype turned up a few times. The J gene is TRBJ1-1, the V gene TRBV12-3 or TRBV12-4; possibly TRBD1 for D (5 bases). V was shortened by 7 bases and J by 0 bases, with 18 bases between the two germline ends. This CDR3 has 16 amino acids. The CDR3 spells CASIYYGGDLNTEAFF. CDR3 sequence (DNA): TGTGCCAGCATCTATTACGGGGGGGATCTGAACACTGAAGCTTTCTTT.

V gene TRBV27 combines with J gene TRBJ2-2; the D call may be TRBD1 or TRBD2 (6 bases each). Germline-derived CDR1 and CDR2 are MNHEY and SMNVEV (reference sequence). Between the trimmed V and J ends, which lost 10 bases and 3 bases, there was a span of 15 bases. The length of the CDR3 is 14 residues. The CDR3 DNA reads as TGTGCCACCTCCGCGGGACACTACACCGGGGAGCTGTTTTTT. Its protein product is CATSAGHYTGELFF.

This clonotype was found a few times. This chain links TRBV10-3 with TRBJ1-1; D perhaps matches TRBD1 (6 bases). V gave up 6 bases and J gave up 3 bases, with 14 bases separating them. Germline lookup yields CDR1 ENHRY and CDR2 SYGVKD. There are 14 residues in the CDR3. In DNA, the CDR3 is TGTGCCATCAGCCCTCGGGGGCAGGACACTGAAGCTTTCTTT. It is translated as CAISPRGQDTEAFF.

This clonotype has only a few counts. J is TRBJ2-7 and V is TRBV4-1; D tentatively reads TRBD1 or TRBD2 (5 bases each). Between the trimmed V and J ends, which lost 1 base and 5 bases, there was a span of 18 bases. The CDR3 contains 16 residues. Per germline, CDR1 MGHRA and CDR2 YSYEKL. CDR3 nucleotide sequence: TGCGCCAGCAGCCAAGTGGGTAGTGGGGGAGAGGACGAGCAGTACTTC. Protein: CASSQVGSGGEDEQYF.

The chain has TRBV20-1 and TRBJ2-5; 11 bases are shared with TRBD1. Germline V gives CDR1 DFQATT, CDR2 SNEGSKA (reference sequence). After removal of 8 bases from V and 7 bases from J, the junction contained 15 bases not matched to a gene. The CDR3 is 15 residues long. CDR3 DNA sequence: TGCAGTACTGGTGGACAGGGGGCCTCCTTCGGGACCCAGTACTTC. Its protein product is CSTGGQGASFGTQYF.

The chain is built from TRBV28 and TRBJ2-7, with no clear D. With 4 bases removed from V and 1 base from J, the gap between germline ends came to 11 bases. This CDR3 is built from 14 residues. Germline assignment: CDR1 MDHEN and CDR2 SYDVKM. Here the CDR3 DNA reads TGTGCCAGCAGTTACGGCAGCCTATCCTACGAGCAGTACTTC. It yields the protein CASSYGSLSYEQYF.

The chain joins TRBV28 to TRBJ2-7; D remains unclear. Germline V gives CDR1 MDHEN, CDR2 SYDVKM. This CDR3 comprises 13 residues. The CDR3 loop is CALQTGQSYEQYF. DNA of the CDR3: TGTGCTTTACAAACCGGCCAGTCCTACGAGCAGTACTTC.

There are a few counts of this clonotype. The chain has TRBV20-1 and TRBJ2-2; TRBD2 agrees at 10 bases. Unmatched junction bases numbered 5, after V lost 6 bases and J lost 1 base. The CDR3 loop spans 15 amino acids. Germline CDR1 is DFQATT and CDR2 is SNEGSKA (reference sequence). CDR3 sequence: CSATASGRNTGELFF. The CDR3 region has the DNA TGCAGTGCAACCGCTAGCGGGAGGAACACCGGGGAGCTGTTTTTT.

In its sample, this clonotype was seen a few times. V usage is TRBV7-8 and J usage is TRBJ2-5, with 8 bases aligning to TRBD2. Germline CDR1 and CDR2: SGHVS and FQNEAQ. V was pared by 1 base and J by 2 bases, with 9 bases of the junction left unmatched. This CDR3 is 17 amino acids long. As DNA, the CDR3 is TGTGCCAGCAGCTTAGGGCTAGCGGGCCGTCATCAAGAGACCCAGTACTTC. It yields the protein CASSLGLAGRHQETQYF. Filled out from reference TRBV7-8 and TRBJ2-5, the complete variable domain reads GAGVSQSPRYKVAKRGQDVALRCDPISGHVSLFWYQQALGQGPEFLTYFQNEAQLDKSGLPSDRFFAERPEGSVSTLKIQRTQQEDSAVYLCASSLGLAGRHQETQYFGPGTRLLVL.

The rearrangement joins TRBV2 to TRBJ1-2, with D tentatively TRBD1 (5 bases). V was trimmed by 7 bases and J by 7 bases, leaving 22 bases between them. The CDR3 extends over 15 amino acids. Germline-derived CDR1 and CDR2 are SNHLY and FYNNEI. CDR3 sequence reads: CASNPANDSPSGYTF. Written as DNA, the CDR3 is TGTGCCAGCAACCCAGCCAATGACAGCCCCTCTGGCTACACCTTC.

This clonotype was counted between two and nine times. The rearrangement links TRBV12-3 or TRBV12-4 to TRBJ1-3; D remains ambiguous. With 3 bases removed from V and 0 bases from J, the gap between germline ends came to 15 bases. The CDR3 is made up of 17 amino acids. CDR3: CASSLTLYHSSGNTIYF. Here the CDR3 DNA reads TGTGCCAGCAGTTTGACCCTTTACCATTCCTCTGGAAACACCATATATTTT.

This chain connects TRBV21-1 to TRBJ1-5. TRBV21-1 is termed a pseudogene. The CDR3 consists of 18 residues. The CDR3 protein is CASSPRSSYLGAEQPQHF. The CDR3 region has the DNA TGTGCCAGCAGCCCCCGTTCCTCCTACCTGGGAGCGGAACAGCCCCAGCATTTT.

This chain joins TRBV10-3 and TRBJ2-1, with 7 bases fitting TRBD2. The CDR3 runs 18 residues. Germline V gene lookup returns CDR1 ENHRY and CDR2 SYGVKD. With V trimmed by 8 bases and J by 0 bases, 16 bases remained unmatched. The CDR3 sequence: CAIGTGTVGGSSYNEQFF. In nucleotides, the CDR3 is TGTGCCATCGGTACGGGGACGGTCGGCGGGAGCTCCTACAATGAGCAGTTCTTC.

The J gene is TRBJ2-3, the V gene TRBV12-3 or TRBV12-4, with D possibly being TRBD2 (10 bases). CDR3 length: 19 residues. The V gene lost 3 bases and the J gene lost 0 bases, with 22 bases spanning the gap. The CDR3 sequence: CASSFTGGTSGTSTDTQYF. The CDR3 DNA is TGTGCCAGCAGTTTCACAGGGGGCACTAGCGGGACTAGCACAGATACGCAGTATTTT.